Below are 4 T cell receptor beta chains sequenced from a single sample in a study of blood T cell repertoires in COVID-19. Produced via immunoSEQ multiplex PCR; TCRdb's table is partial and in-frame only. Among some 150,000 clones listed, about 80% were seen once. The sequenced sample was peripheral blood. The receptors were sampled from a woman aged 55 to 70 with acute or convalescent COVID-19.

This clone was counted between two and nine times. This chain joins TRBV11-3 and TRBJ1-1; TRBD1 matches at 9 bases. J lost 3 bases, V lost 6 bases, and 8 bases had no gene match. CDR1 is SGHNT and CDR2 is YENEEA in the germline V gene. The CDR3 runs to 15 residues. The CDR3 here is CASRRTGGSDTEAFF. CDR3 in DNA: TGTGCCAGCAGGCGTACAGGGGGCTCGGACACTGAAGCTTTCTTT.

The chain is built from TRBV3-1 (or the pseudogene TRBV3-2) and TRBJ2-5, with 11 bases fitting TRBD2. The CDR3 length is 14 residues. J gave up 4 bases and V 4 bases, and 2 bases lay outside the gene matches. Germline CDR1 is LGHDT and CDR2 is YNNKEL (reference sequence). CDR3 nucleotide sequence: TGTGCCAGCAGCCTAGCGGGGGGGCGAGAGACCCAGTACTTC. It specifies CASSLAGGRETQYF.

This clone was detected once. The chain employs TRBV13 and TRBJ2-3; tentatively, D is TRBD1 (6 bases). CDR3 length: 17 amino acids. Germline CDR1 reads PRHDT; CDR2 reads FYEKMQ (reference sequence). The V and J ends lost 4 bases and 4 bases respectively, with 21 bases between them. The CDR3 region has the DNA TGTGCCAGCAGCTCCCCCAGCGGACCGCGACAGGCAGATACGCAGTATTTT. Protein sequence: CASSSPSGPRQADTQYF.

This clone was observed a single time. This chain connects TRBV2 to TRBJ1-2, with unresolved D. CDR3 length: 14 amino acids. Trimming pared 7 bases from V and 2 bases from J, leaving 14 bases between. Germline CDR1 SNHLY, CDR2 FYNNEI. The DNA of the CDR3 is TGTGCCAGCACAAGCGACCAAATCAACTATGGCTACACCTTC. Translation gives CASTSDQINYGYTF.